These T cell receptor beta chains were read from a single sample in a study of glioma-infiltrating T cells after dendritic cell vaccination. Profiled with immunoSEQ multiplex PCR; TCRdb holds only in-frame clones, not every one. This table has about 87,000 clones, approximately 90% appearing once. The sequenced sample was blood, obtained before dendritic cell vaccination. The receptors were sampled from a human donor with glioblastoma. The CDR3 runs from the conserved cysteine through the conserved F or W. Fields, in order: V gene, D gene, J gene, clone size, CDR3 DNA, CDR3 protein. The D gene is left open where the match is weak. Part of the rows lack a size; the others show once, few, many or a class for expanded clones.

V: TRBV19; D: -; J: TRBJ2-5; size: -; DNA: TGTGCCACTAAGACAGTCGTCGGGGAGACCCAGTACTTC; CDR3: CATKTVVGETQYF
V: TRBV10-1; D: TRBD2; J: TRBJ2-2; size: -; DNA: TGCGCCAGCAGTATTGGGGGGGACACCGGGGAGCTGTTTTTT; CDR3: CASSIGGDTGELFF
V: TRBV18; D: TRBD2; J: TRBJ2-3; size: -; DNA: TGTGCCAGCTCACGGACTAGCGGGTATAGCACAGATACGCAGTATTTT; CDR3: CASSRTSGYSTDTQYF
V: TRBV6-6; D: -; J: TRBJ1-2; size: -; DNA: TGTGCCAGCAATAGGGGAAACTATGGCTACACCTTC; CDR3: CASNRGNYGYTF
V: TRBV4-1; D: TRBD2; J: TRBJ2-2; size: -; DNA: TGCGCCAGCAGCCAAGAAGGCGGGAGGGTGGTGAGCGGGGAGCTGTTTTTT; CDR3: CASSQEGGRVVSGELFF
V: TRBV25-1; D: -; J: TRBJ2-5; size: -; DNA: TGTGCCAGCAGTGAATCCAGGGCGCTCCAAGAGACCCAGTACTTC; CDR3: CASSESRALQETQYF
V: TRBV5-1; D: TRBD2; J: TRBJ2-3; size: -; DNA: TGCGCCAGCAGCTCAGGGACTAGCGGATCAAACACAGATACGCAGTATTTT; CDR3: CASSSGTSGSNTDTQYF
V: TRBV7-2; D: TRBD2; J: TRBJ2-5; size: -; DNA: TGTGCCAGCAGCTGGGGACTAGCGGAGCAGTACTTC; CDR3: CASSWGLAEQYF
V: TRBV11-3; D: TRBD1; J: TRBJ1-4; size: once; DNA: TGTGCCAGCAGCTTTACAGGGGCAACTAATGAAAAACTGTTTTTT; CDR3: CASSFTGATNEKLFF
V: TRBV11-2; D: -; J: TRBJ1-2; size: -; DNA: TGTGCCAGCAGCTCAACAGGGAAGGGTGGCTACACCTTC; CDR3: CASSSTGKGGYTF
V: TRBV6-1; D: TRBD1; J: TRBJ2-7; size: -; DNA: TGTGCCAGCAGTGTTTACAGGGGCGACGAGCAGTACTTC; CDR3: CASSVYRGDEQYF
V: TRBV5-1; D: TRBD1; J: TRBJ2-5; size: -; DNA: TGCGCCAGCAGCTCCGGGACAGGGAGGTTCGAGACCCAGTACTTC; CDR3: CASSSGTGRFETQYF
V: TRBV19; D: -; J: TRBJ1-1; size: -; DNA: TGTGCCAGCTCAACGGTTGGGAACACTGAAGCTTTCTTT; CDR3: CASSTVGNTEAFF
V: TRBV6-1; D: -; J: TRBJ2-7; size: -; DNA: TGTGCCAGCAGTGATATCCGAGTCTACTCGCTCGAGCAGTACTTC; CDR3: CASSDIRVYSLEQYF
V: TRBV6-1; D: TRBD2; J: TRBJ2-5; size: -; DNA: TGTGCCAGCAGTAGGCTAGCGGGTGCCTTTACCCAGTACTTC; CDR3: CASSRLAGAFTQYF
V: TRBV5-5; D: -; J: TRBJ2-7; size: -; DNA: TGTGCCAGCAGCTCAGGGTTCTACGAGCAGTACTTC; CDR3: CASSSGFYEQYF
V: TRBV19; D: -; J: TRBJ2-5; size: -; DNA: TGTGCCAGTAGCGGGACTGGGGAGACCCAGTACTTC; CDR3: CASSGTGETQYF
V: TRBV7-8; D: -; J: TRBJ1-2; size: -; DNA: TGTGCCAGCACCTATTCTCAGGGCGTCGGCTACACCTTC; CDR3: CASTYSQGVGYTF
V: TRBV5-1; D: -; J: TRBJ2-7; size: -; DNA: TGCGCCAGCAGCTTGACGGAGGCCTACGAGCAGTACTTC; CDR3: CASSLTEAYEQYF
V: TRBV9; D: -; J: TRBJ1-2; size: -; DNA: TGTGCCAGCAGCTCTCCCGAGGAGGGGAGCTACACCTTC; CDR3: CASSSPEEGSYTF
V: TRBV15; D: TRBD1; J: TRBJ1-2; size: -; DNA: TGTGCCACCAGCAGAGAGAGGACAGGGTGGGATGGCTACACCTTC; CDR3: CATSRERTGWDGYTF
V: TRBV6-1; D: TRBD1; J: TRBJ1-5; size: -; DNA: TGTGCCAGCAGTGCCCGCGGGACAGGGGGCGTCGGCAATCAGCCCCAGCATTTT; CDR3: CASSARGTGGVGNQPQHF
V: TRBV28; D: -; J: TRBJ2-5; size: -; DNA: TGTGTCGTACAGGCCGGAGGGGAGACCCAGTACTTC; CDR3: CVVQAGGETQYF
V: TRBV5-5; D: -; J: TRBJ2-3; size: once; DNA: TGTGCCAGCAGCCCTCTGACAGGTTACACAGATACGCAGTATTTT; CDR3: CASSPLTGYTDTQYF
V: TRBV5-8; D: TRBD1; J: TRBJ2-5; size: -; DNA: TGTGCCAGCAGCTCTACAGGGGGCGTGGAGACCCAGTACTTC; CDR3: CASSSTGGVETQYF
V: TRBV6-1; D: TRBD1; J: TRBJ1-1; size: -; DNA: TGTGCCAGCAGGGGACAGTCGAACACTGAAGCTTTCTTT; CDR3: CASRGQSNTEAFF
V: TRBV10-3; D: -; J: TRBJ2-7; size: -; DNA: TGTGCCATCAGTGAGTCAGGGGACGAGCAGTACTTC; CDR3: CAISESGDEQYF
V: TRBV10-1; D: -; J: TRBJ1-2; size: -; DNA: TGCGCCATCGCGCGAGGTGATGGCTACACCTTC; CDR3: CAIARGDGYTF
V: TRBV10-3; D: TRBD1; J: TRBJ1-3; size: -; DNA: TGTGCCATCAGCGGGACAGGGGACGGAAACACCATATATTTT; CDR3: CAISGTGDGNTIYF
V: TRBV7-9; D: TRBD2; J: TRBJ2-5; size: -; DNA: TGTGCCAGCAGCCCGACTAGCGGGGGCCCAGGAACCCAGTACTTC; CDR3: CASSPTSGGPGTQYF
V: TRBV9; D: -; J: TRBJ1-1; size: -; DNA: TGTGCCAGCAGCGTAGCACAGATGAACACTGAAGCTTTCTTT; CDR3: CASSVAQMNTEAFF
V: TRBV5-4; D: TRBD2; J: TRBJ2-3; size: -; DNA: TGTGCCAGCAGCTGGACTAGCATTTTTTCAGATACGCAGTATTTT; CDR3: CASSWTSIFSDTQYF
V: TRBV5-1; D: -; J: TRBJ2-6; size: -; DNA: TGCGCCAGCTCACCTTCCCGGAGGTCGTCTGGGGCCAACGTCCTGACTTTC; CDR3: CASSPSRRSSGANVLTF
V: TRBV7-9; D: -; J: TRBJ1-5; size: once; DNA: TGTGCCAGCAGCTTAGACGTCTCAGGGCGTGGAGGCAATCAGCCCCAGCATTTT; CDR3: CASSLDVSGRGGNQPQHF
V: TRBV7-3; D: -; J: TRBJ1-1; size: once; DNA: TGTGCCAGCAGCTTGACAGAGAACACTGAAGCTTTCTTT; CDR3: CASSLTENTEAFF
V: TRBV6-6; D: TRBD2; J: TRBJ2-1; size: -; DNA: TGTGCCAGCAGTCCTTCGGGGGGGGCCAAAAATGAGCAGTTCTTC; CDR3: CASSPSGGAKNEQFF
V: TRBV10-1; D: TRBD1; J: TRBJ1-6; size: -; DNA: TGCGCCAGCAGTGAATCAGGGGGTAATTCACCCCTCCACTTT; CDR3: CASSESGGNSPLHF
V: TRBV19; D: -; J: TRBJ1-6; size: -; DNA: TGTGCCAGTAGGCCGGACTCGTGGACACCCCTCCACTTT; CDR3: CASRPDSWTPLHF
V: TRBV2; D: TRBD1; J: TRBJ1-1; size: -; DNA: TGTGCCAGCAGTAATACAGGGGAGGCTTTCTTT; CDR3: CASSNTGEAFF
V: TRBV9; D: -; J: TRBJ2-3; size: few; DNA: TGTGCCAGCAGAGAGGACAGTCACACAGATACGCAGTATTTT; CDR3: CASREDSHTDTQYF
V: TRBV5-4; D: TRBD2; J: TRBJ2-1; size: -; DNA: TGTGCCAGCAGCCTGGGGGGGGTATCCTACAATGAGCAGTTCTTC; CDR3: CASSLGGVSYNEQFF
V: TRBV5-4; D: -; J: TRBJ2-3; size: -; DNA: TGTGCCAGCAGCCTCCCGAGCGGGACAGATACGCAGTATTTT; CDR3: CASSLPSGTDTQYF
V: TRBV2; D: TRBD2; J: TRBJ2-1; size: once; DNA: TGTGCCAGTACCCCTGGGGCGGGGGGGCCCGGTGATTATGAGCAGTTCTTC; CDR3: CASTPGAGGPGDYEQFF
V: TRBV2; D: -; J: TRBJ2-5; size: -; DNA: TGTGCCAGCAGTGAACAGGCAGGGACACAAGAGACCCAGTACTTC; CDR3: CASSEQAGTQETQYF
V: TRBV4-2; D: -; J: TRBJ2-3; size: once; DNA: TGTGCCAGCAGCCAGAGTAGGACAGCTGGAGATACGCAGTATTTT; CDR3: CASSQSRTAGDTQYF